Listed below are T cell receptor beta chains from one sample, sequenced in a study of cytomegalovirus exposure and HLA in healthy donors. Sequencing used immunoSEQ multiplex PCR; TCRdb keeps in-frame clones, though not all of them. The sample consists of 110,000 or so clones, 60% to 80% of them appearing once. The sample comprised PBMCs. The receptors stem from a young woman in good health and CMV-seropositive. The CDR3 runs from the conserved cysteine through the conserved F or W. A D gene is named only where the DNA matches it firmly.

d_call,j_call,v_call,cdr3_aa,cdr3_nt
TRBD1,TRBJ1-6,TRBV19,CATQVTGVNNSPLHF,TGTGCCACCCAGGTGACAGGGGTTAATAATTCACCCCTCCACTTT
-,TRBJ2-2,TRBV21-1,CASGDRGTGELFF,TGTGCCAGCGGGGACAGGGGGACCGGGGAGCTGTTTTTT
-,TRBJ1-3,TRBV7-8,CASSSRTGISENTIYF,TGTGCCAGCAGCTCGAGAACAGGGATTTCAGAAAACACCATATATTTT
-,TRBJ2-1,TRBV30,CAWSFLNEQFF,TGTGCCTGGAGTTTCCTAAATGAGCAGTTCTTC
TRBD1,TRBJ1-2,TRBV7-9,CSSAQGQGAWSGYTF,TGTTCCAGTGCACAGGGACAGGGGGCTTGGAGTGGCTACACCTTC
TRBD2,TRBJ2-1,TRBV19,CATLSGRAGNEQFF,TGTGCCACCCTTAGCGGGAGGGCAGGAAATGAGCAGTTCTTC
-,TRBJ2-7,TRBV18,CASSPPGAVSGSYEQYF,TGTGCCAGCTCACCCCCCGGCGCGGTATCTGGGTCCTACGAGCAGTACTTC
-,TRBJ1-2,TRBV30,CAWSVLPNYGYTF,TGTGCCTGGAGTGTTCTACCGAACTATGGCTACACCTTC
TRBD1,TRBJ1-4,TRBV18,CASSQQGSNEKLFF,TGTGCCAGCTCTCAACAGGGGTCTAATGAAAAACTGTTTTTT
-,TRBJ2-7,TRBV4-1,CASKTTLMTYEQYF,TGCGCCAGCAAAACGACTCTCATGACTTACGAGCAGTACTTC